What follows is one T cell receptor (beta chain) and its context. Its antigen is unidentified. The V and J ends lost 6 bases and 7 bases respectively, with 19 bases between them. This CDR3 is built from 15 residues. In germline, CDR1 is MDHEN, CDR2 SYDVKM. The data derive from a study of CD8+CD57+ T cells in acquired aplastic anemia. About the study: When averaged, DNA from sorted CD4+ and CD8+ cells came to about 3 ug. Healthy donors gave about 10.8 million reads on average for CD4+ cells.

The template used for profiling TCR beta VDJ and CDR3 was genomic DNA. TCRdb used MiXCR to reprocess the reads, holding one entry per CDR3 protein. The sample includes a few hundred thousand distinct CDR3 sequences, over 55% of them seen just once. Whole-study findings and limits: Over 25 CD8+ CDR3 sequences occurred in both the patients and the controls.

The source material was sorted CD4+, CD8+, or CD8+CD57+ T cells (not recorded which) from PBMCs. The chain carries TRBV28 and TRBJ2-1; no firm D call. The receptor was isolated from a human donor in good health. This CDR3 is CASRSLETLFNEQFF. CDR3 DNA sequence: TGTGCCAGCAGGTCGCTAGAGACCCTTTTTAATGAGCAGTTCTTC. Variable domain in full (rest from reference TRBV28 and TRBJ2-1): DVKVTQSSRYLVKRTGEKVFLECVQDMDHENMFWYRQDPGLGLRLIYFSYDVKMKEKGDIPEGYSVSREKKERFSLILESASTNQTSMYLCASRSLETLFNEQFFGPGTRLTVL.